This TCR beta chain was identified during a study of cytomegalovirus exposure and HLA in healthy donors. Study overall: As released early, the data held 70 million to 100 million unique TCRs from HLA-typed donors.

Germline V gene sequence: CDR1 SGHTA, CDR2 FQGTGA. CDR3 size: 16 residues. The germline V and J ends were trimmed by 1 base and 4 bases, with 13 bases remaining between them. Details on this clone: Its matching antigen is unknown.

Whole-study findings and limits: An analysis was carried out at a later point. It showed that HLA-associated TCR beta chains were more clonally expanded than equally common non-associated chains. Sequencing depth across donors, presence/absence analyses assumed, was roughly uniform. The productive fraction for most TCR beta V segments was about 87% or about 30% in an earlier analysis.

Researchers ran the PCR with 60 Vbeta and 13 Jbeta primers. TCRdb keeps only in-frame clones here, not all; method: immunoSEQ multiplex PCR. The record lists 100,000 to 150,000 clones, of which the ten most abundant hold roughly 1.5%. The clonotype was recovered from a woman between 40 and 50 years old in good health and CMV-seronegative. Sequencing was performed on PBMCs. The chain uses TRBV7-3 and TRBJ2-2, with D possibly TRBD1 on 6 matching bases. CDR3 coding DNA: TGTGCCAGCAGCTTAAGAGTGGGGACAACCACCGGGGAGCTGTTTTTT. Translation: CASSLRVGTTTGELFF.